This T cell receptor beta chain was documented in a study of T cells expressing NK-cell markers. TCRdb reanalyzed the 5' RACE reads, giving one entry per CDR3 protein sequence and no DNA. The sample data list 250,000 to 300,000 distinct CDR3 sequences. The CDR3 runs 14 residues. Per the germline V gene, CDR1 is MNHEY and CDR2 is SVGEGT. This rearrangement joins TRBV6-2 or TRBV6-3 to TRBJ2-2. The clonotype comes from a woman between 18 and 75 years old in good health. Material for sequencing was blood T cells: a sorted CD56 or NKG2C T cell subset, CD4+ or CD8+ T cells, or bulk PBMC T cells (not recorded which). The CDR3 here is CASLARGRTGELFF.